This passage covers 2 T cell receptor beta chains from one sample sequenced in a study of T-cell reconstitution after alpha-beta-depleted transplantation in children. As it was prepared, the TCRbeta library received unique molecular identifiers. TCRdb fed the PCR reads into MiXCR, producing one record per CDR3 protein. Altogether over 300,000 distinct CDR3 sequences are present, 10% to 13% being singletons, with the ten largest covering more than 2%. Sequenced material: PBMCs from the stem cell graft donor, taken from the stem cell graft. These receptors came from a human donor who donated a stem cell graft to a child with acute lymphoblastic leukemia.

This clonotype was observed many times. The chain is built from TRBV5-1 and TRBJ1-1; no clear D. The germline gives CDR1 SGHRS, CDR2 YFSETQ. Trimming pared 5 bases from V and 0 bases from J, leaving 14 bases between. There are 15 residues in the CDR3. The DNA for the CDR3 is TGCGCCAGCAGTGACGGACGGGAGCTGAACACTGAAGCTTTCTTT. Amino acid sequence: CASSDGRELNTEAFF.

Only a few counts were recorded for this clonotype. The rearrangement uses TRBV18 and TRBJ2-3; unclear D gene. CDR1 is KGHSH, CDR2 LQKENI, per germline. Trimming shortened V by 3 bases and J by 9 bases, and 13 bases separated the two germline ends. This CDR3 contains 13 residues. Written as DNA, the CDR3 is TGTGCCAGCTCACCCTCTCAGCTTGAGACGCAGTATTTT. The encoded protein is CASSPSQLETQYF.